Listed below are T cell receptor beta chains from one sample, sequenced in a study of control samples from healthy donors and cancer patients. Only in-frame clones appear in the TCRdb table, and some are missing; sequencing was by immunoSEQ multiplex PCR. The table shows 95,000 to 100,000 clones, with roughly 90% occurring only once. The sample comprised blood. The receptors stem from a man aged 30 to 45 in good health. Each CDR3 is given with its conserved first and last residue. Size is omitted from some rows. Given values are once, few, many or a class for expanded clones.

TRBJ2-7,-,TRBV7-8,CASSLVGPSYEQYF
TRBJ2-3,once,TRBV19,CASSSLGLAESTDTQYF
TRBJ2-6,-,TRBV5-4,CASSLPSSAGANVLTF
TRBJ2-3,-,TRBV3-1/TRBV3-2,CASSQDTSGGTDTQYF
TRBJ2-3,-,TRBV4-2,CASSQDDPGGTDTQYF
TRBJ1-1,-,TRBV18,CASSPNRGQGNTEAFF
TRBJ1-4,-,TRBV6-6,CASLDRETNEKLFF
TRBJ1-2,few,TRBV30,CAWSVSGGGKDGYTF
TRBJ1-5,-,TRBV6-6,CASRGTGENQPQHF
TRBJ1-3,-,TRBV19,CASKRQTRQQGTIYF
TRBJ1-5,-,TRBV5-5,CASSLEGDESNQPQHF
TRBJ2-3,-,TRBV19,CASSTGTSTDTQYF
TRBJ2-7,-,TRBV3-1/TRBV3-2,CASSPLDTGLDEQYF
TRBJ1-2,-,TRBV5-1,CASSQIGQAFGYTF
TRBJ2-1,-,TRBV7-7,CASSLEGRNEQFF
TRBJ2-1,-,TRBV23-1,CASSHQWSGSPCEQFF
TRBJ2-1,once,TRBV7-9,CASKSSGGDEQFF
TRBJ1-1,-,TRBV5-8,CASSRTGTGRTEAFF
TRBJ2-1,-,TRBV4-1,CASSQVNRRGGRYEQFF
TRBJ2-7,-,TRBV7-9,CASSSGRGIYEQYF
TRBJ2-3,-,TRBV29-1,CSVEIRTYTQYF
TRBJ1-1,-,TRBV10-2,CASSESRSGATEAFF
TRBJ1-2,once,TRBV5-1,CASTPDGGPNGYTF
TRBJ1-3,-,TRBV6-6,CASSYSNGNTIYF
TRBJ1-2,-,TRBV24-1,CATSESDGYGYTF